This T cell receptor beta chain appears in the sequencing data of a study of cytomegalovirus exposure and HLA in healthy donors. The PCR contained 60 Vbeta and 13 Jbeta primers. Original analysis: Unique TCR beta chains totaled some 81 million in a later count, with some 10 million of them shared. TCRdb's copy holds only in-frame clones and misses some; the assay was immunoSEQ multiplex PCR. V and J calls and clone size are as listed in that table; D and trimming were resolved from the DNA. The sample lists around 160,000 clones, 75% to 90% occurring once. This CDR3 spans 15 amino acids. CDR1 MGHRA and CDR2 YSYEKL come from the germline V gene. V shed 1 base, J shed 3 bases, and the junction held 5 bases outside the gene matches.

J is TRBJ2-7 and V is TRBV4-1, with 8 bases matching TRBD1. The TCR was taken from a woman aged 18 to 35 in good health and CMV-seronegative. Sequencing input: PBMCs. CDR3 region: CASSQAGGLSYEQYF. The DNA for the CDR3 is TGCGCCAGCAGCCAAGCAGGGGGCCTGAGCTACGAGCAGTACTTC.